Following are 31 T cell receptor beta chains from one sample sequenced in a study of CD8 T cells in ankylosing spondylitis. Study results and limitations: Ankylosing spondylitis blood appeared to carry a characteristic TCR beta motif of roughly eight highly homologous variants.

Their antigens are not known. TCRdb re-called the 5' RACE reads through MiXCR, storing one row per CDR3 protein. Of about 500,000 distinct CDR3 sequences in the sample, roughly 5.3% were seen once. Input material: blood, either unsorted or a sorted T cell fraction (not recorded which). These receptors were obtained from a male donor with ankylosing spondylitis.

This clonotype appeared many times. V is TRBV6-2 or TRBV6-3 and J is TRBJ2-3; D gene ambiguous. The germline V gene encodes CDR1 MNHEY and CDR2 SVGEGT. Deletions cut 6 bases from V and 4 bases from J, with 14 bases between. The CDR3 consists of 14 residues. The CDR3 DNA reads as TGTGCCAGCAGGACGTCTGCGCAACCAGATACGCAGTATTTT. Amino acid sequence: CASRTSAQPDTQYF.

This clonotype was found many times. V and J are TRBV20-1 and TRBJ1-1, with 7 bases lining up with TRBD1. Per the germline V gene, CDR1 is DFQATT and CDR2 is SNEGSKA (reference sequence). J gave up 3 bases and V 7 bases, and 8 bases lay outside the gene matches. The CDR3 is made up of 13 amino acids. The CDR3 reads CSDRRQGYTEAFF. The CDR3 DNA follows: TGCAGTGATAGGCGACAGGGCTACACTGAAGCTTTCTTT.

This clonotype was observed many times. The chain couples TRBV9 to TRBJ2-5, with a possible D match to TRBD2 (6 bases). V gave up 3 bases and J gave up 5 bases, with 11 bases separating them. The length of the CDR3 is 13 residues. Germline CDR1 SGDLS, CDR2 YYNGEE. The CDR3 nucleotides are TGTGCCAGCAGCGGGGGGGTCCGCGAGACCCAGTACTTC. This sequence encodes CASSGGVRETQYF. The whole variable domain, remainder taken from reference TRBV9 and TRBJ2-5, is DSGVTQTPKHLITATGQRVTLRCSPRSGDLSVYWYQQSLDQGLQFLIQYYNGEERAKGNILERFSAQQFPDLHSELNLSSLELGDSALYFCASSGGVRETQYFGPGTRLLVL.

This clonotype appeared many times. V and J are TRBV27 and TRBJ2-2; 7 nucleotides match TRBD1. V shed 7 bases, J shed 5 bases, and the junction held 10 bases outside the gene matches. This CDR3 has 15 residues. In germline, CDR1 is MNHEY, CDR2 SMNVEV (reference sequence). The CDR3 spells CASTAHRGWTGELFF. Here the CDR3 DNA reads TGTGCCAGCACCGCCCACAGGGGTTGGACCGGGGAGCTGTTTTTT.

A note on this clonotype: This may be a read error, as it is one base from a much larger clone. This sequence joins TRBV7-2 and TRBJ2-1; D unresolved. The CDR3 length is 14 residues. Trimming left V 7 bases short and J 10 bases short, with 20 bases between. Germline loops: CDR1 SGHTA, CDR2 FQGNSA. The DNA for the CDR3 is TGTGCCAGCAAATTGCACCCCCTGCGAGAGGAGCAGTTCTTC. Translating gives CASKLHPLREEQFF.

V gene TRBV6-2 or TRBV6-3 combines with J gene TRBJ1-5; the match to TRBD1 covers 9 bases. The CDR3 covers 18 residues. V trimming: 2 bases; J trimming: 0 bases; junction bases outside the gene matches: 8. Germline CDR1 MNHEY, CDR2 SVGEGT. CDR3 amino acids: CASSYPGQGFYSNQPQHF. CDR3 bases: TGTGCCAGCAGTTACCCGGGACAGGGATTCTATAGCAATCAGCCCCAGCATTTT.

This clonotype came up many times. The chain joins TRBV12-3 or TRBV12-4 to TRBJ1-2; maybe TRBD1 (5 bases). CDR3 length: 17 amino acids. The V gene lost 6 bases and the J gene lost 3 bases, with 23 bases spanning the gap. CDR3 in amino acids: CASSPRVGGGGDYGYTF. In nucleotides, the CDR3 is TGTGCCAGCAGCCCAAGAGTCGGGGGAGGCGGCGACTATGGCTACACCTTC.

In this sample, this clonotype turned up many times. J is TRBJ1-2 and V is TRBV29-1; D unclear. Germline V lookup: CDR1 SQVTM, CDR2 ANQGSEA. Trimming took off 7 bases at V and 4 bases at J, with 13 bases between the two ends. The CDR3 runs to 12 residues. The CDR3, as DNA: TGCAGCGCCCCTTTTGGGATCTATGGCTACACCTTC. It yields the protein CSAPFGIYGYTF.

This clonotype showed up many times. One end of the junction fails to match germline, which may point to a read error. The chain joins TRBV6-5 to TRBJ1-2; D unresolved. The CDR3 spans 13 residues. Looked up from germline, CDR1 is MNHEY and CDR2 is SVGAGI. This CDR3 reads CASTYGPSEDYTF. In DNA, the CDR3 is TGTGCCAGCACTTACGGCCCCTCAGAGGACTACACCTTC.

This clonotype came up many times. V usage is TRBV15 and J usage is TRBJ1-1; D is unresolved. The CDR3 extends over 14 amino acids. Germline assignment: CDR1 LNHNV and CDR2 YYDKDF (reference sequence). Trimming took 3 bases from V and 5 from J, leaving 13 bases between them. CDR3 sequence: CATSRVVESTEAFF. DNA of the CDR3: TGTGCCACCAGCAGGGTGGTTGAAAGTACTGAAGCTTTCTTT.

This clonotype showed up many times. The chain combines TRBV4-2 with TRBJ1-1, with no clear D. Germline CDR1 reads LGHNA; CDR2 reads YNFKEQ. V lost 0 bases, J lost 1 base, and 6 bases lay in between. The CDR3 sequence is 14 residues long. For the CDR3, the DNA is TGTGCCAGCAGCCAAGAATTCACGAACACTGAAGCTTTCTTT. Amino acids: CASSQEFTNTEAFF.

This clonotype was picked up many times. This chain links TRBV28 with TRBJ1-5; D is unclear. V was cut by 4 bases and J by 4 bases, with 14 bases left in between. CDR1 MDHEN and CDR2 SYDVKM come from the germline V gene. The length of the CDR3 is 15 residues. The CDR3 reads CASSSFPGSNQPQHF. The CDR3 DNA reads as TGTGCCAGCAGTTCCTTCCCGGGCTCAAATCAGCCCCAGCATTTT.

This clonotype was counted at least ten times. The chain links TRBV7-8 to TRBJ2-3; D not certain. The germline gives CDR1 SGHVS, CDR2 FQNEAQ. The ends were cut back, 5 bases at V and 1 base at J, with 13 bases in the middle. CDR3 length equals 15 residues. The CDR3 region is CASSNEADRTDTQYF. The CDR3 nucleotides are TGTGCCAGCAGCAACGAGGCGGATCGCACAGATACGCAGTATTTT.

This clonotype appeared many times. CDR3 in DNA: TGTGCCAGCAGTTTCAGGACAGGGAGGACAGATACGCAGTATTTT. It translates to CASSFRTGRTDTQYF. The chain is built from TRBV12-3 or TRBV12-4 and TRBJ2-3; 8 bases fit TRBD1. CDR3 length: 15 residues. V lost 3 bases to trimming and J lost 3 bases; unmatched junction nucleotides: 5.

This clonotype has only a few counts. V is TRBV6-1 and J is TRBJ2-7; 8 positions match TRBD1. Germline V gene data show CDR1 as MNHNS and CDR2 as SASEGT. J lost 9 bases, V lost 6 bases, and 13 bases had no gene match. This CDR3 spans 14 amino acids. This CDR3 is CASRVAGGRPGQYF. The CDR3 nucleotides read TGTGCCAGCAGGGTAGCAGGGGGCCGTCCCGGGCAGTACTTC.

This clonotype was counted many times. CDR3 sequence: CASSFDDRDGELFF. For the CDR3, the DNA is TGCGCCAGCAGCTTCGACGACAGGGACGGGGAGCTGTTTTTT. The rearrangement joins TRBV5-1 to TRBJ2-2, with 7 positions matching TRBD1. From germline, CDR1 is SGHRS and CDR2 YFSETQ. J lost 7 bases, V lost 2 bases, and 5 bases had no gene match. CDR3 length: 14 amino acids.

This clonotype was seen repeatedly, ten times or more. This rearrangement joins TRBV20-1 to TRBJ1-6; D gene ambiguous. CDR3 length equals 13 residues. Germline V lookup: CDR1 DFQATT, CDR2 SNEGSKA (reference sequence). Trimming removed 5 bases at V and 3 bases at J, with 8 bases between. The CDR3 DNA sequence: TGCAGTGCTTGGACCGGCTATAATTCACCCCTCCACTTT. The encoded protein is CSAWTGYNSPLHF.

This clonotype was counted many times. The CDR3 sequence is CASSRSPYGYTF. DNA of the CDR3: TGTGCCAGCAGCCGGTCACCCTATGGCTACACCTTC. V gene TRBV12-3 or TRBV12-4 combines with J gene TRBJ1-2; the D is unclear. V shed 6 bases and J shed 4 bases, with 9 bases lying between them. The CDR3 runs to 12 residues.

This clonotype has at least ten counts. V usage is TRBV7-8 and J usage is TRBJ1-2, with 7 bases aligning to TRBD1. The V segment lost 0 bases and the J segment 5 bases; nucleotides outside the gene matches: 6. CDR3 length: 15 amino acids. Germline CDR1 SGHVS, CDR2 FQNEAQ. The CDR3 loop is CASSLAPGGGYGYTF. CDR3 DNA sequence: TGTGCCAGCAGCTTAGCGCCAGGGGGGGGTTATGGCTACACCTTC.

This clonotype has a count of ten or more. The J gene is TRBJ2-3, the V gene TRBV4-2; D is ambiguous. V was clipped by 0 bases and J by 2 bases, with 6 bases between them. This CDR3 region has 14 residues. The germline CDR1 and CDR2 sequences are LGHNA and YNFKEQ. The CDR3 loop is CASSQDANTDTQYF. Written as DNA, the CDR3 is TGTGCCAGCAGCCAAGACGCCAACACAGATACGCAGTATTTT.

This clonotype has a count of ten or more. The chain is built from TRBV10-3 and TRBJ2-7, with 7 bases that match TRBD1. The trim removed 8 bases at V and 7 bases at J, leaving 8 bases unmatched. Germline V CDR1 and CDR2: ENHRY, SYGVKD. The CDR3 consists of 12 residues. The CDR3 sequence is CAIALTGVEQYF. CDR3 nucleotide sequence: TGTGCCATCGCGCTAACAGGGGTTGAGCAGTACTTC.

This clonotype was counted at least ten times. The V call is TRBV20-1, the J call TRBJ1-2; a weak D match, TRBD1 (6 bases). The CDR3 has 15 residues. Trimming cost V 3 bases and J 7 bases, with 21 bases left between them. The V gene's germline CDR1 is DFQATT and CDR2 SNEGSKA (reference sequence). CDR3 sequence reads: CSASLSLAGAFGYTF. Written as DNA, the CDR3 is TGCAGTGCTAGTCTGTCTTTGGCAGGGGCTTTTGGCTACACCTTC.

The sample holds many counts of this clonotype. This CDR3 is CSAQQRGLLSPLHF. DNA for the CDR3: TGCAGTGCGCAGCAGAGAGGGTTGCTTTCACCCCTCCACTTT. The chain is built from TRBV20-1 and TRBJ1-6; D call uncertain. This CDR3 spans 14 amino acids. V lost 6 bases and J lost 9, with 18 bases in between. Germline lookup yields CDR1 DFQATT and CDR2 SNEGSKA (reference sequence).

This clonotype was picked up many times. This rearrangement joins TRBV10-1 to TRBJ2-7; 8 bases map to TRBD2. Germline values: CDR1 WNHNN, CDR2 SYGVQD (reference sequence). The CDR3 is 15 residues long. V trimming: 3 bases; J trimming: 5 bases; junction bases outside the gene matches: 9. CDR3 amino acids: CASSDPWREAHEQYF. The DNA of the CDR3 is TGCGCCAGCAGTGATCCATGGCGGGAGGCCCACGAGCAGTACTTC.

This clonotype was seen only a few times. This chain joins TRBV2 and TRBJ1-1; no definite D call. With 0 bases removed from V and 1 base from J, the gap between germline ends came to 9 bases. Germline V lookup: CDR1 SNHLY, CDR2 FYNNEI. This CDR3 has 15 residues. The CDR3 sequence is CASSEARGRNTEAFF. In DNA form, the CDR3 reads TGTGCCAGCAGTGAAGCGCGAGGTAGGAACACTGAAGCTTTCTTT.

This clonotype turned up a few times. The chain has TRBV20-1 and TRBJ2-1, with TRBD1 matching over 7 bases. The V and J ends lost 0 bases and 4 bases, in that order; junction bases with no gene match: 6. There are 15 residues in the CDR3. Germline loops: CDR1 DFQATT, CDR2 SNEGSKA (reference sequence). CDR3 protein: CSARDRGTEYNEQFF. The CDR3 DNA is TGCAGTGCTAGAGATCGAGGGACAGAATACAATGAGCAGTTCTTC.

The rearrangement links TRBV4-3 to TRBJ2-2, with D unresolved. Trimming stripped 1 base from V and 6 bases from J, with 12 bases between. The CDR3 has 15 residues. From germline, CDR1 is LGHNA and CDR2 YSLEER. The CDR3 region is CASSQVPQTPGELFF. CDR3 sequence (DNA): TGCGCCAGCAGCCAAGTTCCGCAGACCCCCGGGGAGCTGTTTTTT.

This clonotype was counted many times. The chain is built from TRBV29-1 and TRBJ1-2; no clear D gene. The CDR3 is made up of 13 amino acids. The V end was cut by 3 bases, the J end by 0 bases, with 8 bases between. The V gene's germline CDR1 is SQVTM and CDR2 ANQGSEA. The CDR3 here is CSVEVQPNYGYTF. CDR3 sequence (DNA): TGCAGCGTTGAGGTACAGCCTAACTATGGCTACACCTTC.

Turning to this clonotype: A much larger clonotype is one base distant, so this may be a read error. This chain uses TRBV4-2 with TRBJ2-5, with D perhaps TRBD1 or TRBD2 (7 bases each). Germline V lookup: CDR1 LGHNA, CDR2 YNFKEQ. The CDR3 runs to 15 residues. CDR3 nucleotide sequence: TGTGCCAGCAGCCACGCGGGAGTCAGGGGGGAGACCAAGTACTTC. Translation: CASSHAGVRGETKYF.

This clonotype was counted ten times or more. The chain carries TRBV27 and TRBJ1-1; 7 bases line up with TRBD1. Losses at the gene ends were 6 bases for V and 5 bases for J; bases not matched to a gene: 12. From germline, CDR1 is MNHEY and CDR2 SMNVEV (reference sequence). The CDR3 totals 15 residues. DNA for the CDR3: TGTGCCAGCAGGCGACAGGGAATTAGAAGGACTGAAGCTTTCTTT. It specifies CASRRQGIRRTEAFF.

The rearrangement links TRBV14 to TRBJ2-7; a possible D gene is TRBD2 (5 bases). This CDR3 spans 14 amino acids. The germline V gene has CDR1 SGHDN and CDR2 FVKESK. V was shortened by 5 bases and J by 7 bases, with 18 bases between the two germline ends. The CDR3 region is CASSAGLNSGEQYF. Written as DNA, the CDR3 is TGTGCCAGCAGCGCCGGACTGAACTCAGGAGAGCAGTACTTC.